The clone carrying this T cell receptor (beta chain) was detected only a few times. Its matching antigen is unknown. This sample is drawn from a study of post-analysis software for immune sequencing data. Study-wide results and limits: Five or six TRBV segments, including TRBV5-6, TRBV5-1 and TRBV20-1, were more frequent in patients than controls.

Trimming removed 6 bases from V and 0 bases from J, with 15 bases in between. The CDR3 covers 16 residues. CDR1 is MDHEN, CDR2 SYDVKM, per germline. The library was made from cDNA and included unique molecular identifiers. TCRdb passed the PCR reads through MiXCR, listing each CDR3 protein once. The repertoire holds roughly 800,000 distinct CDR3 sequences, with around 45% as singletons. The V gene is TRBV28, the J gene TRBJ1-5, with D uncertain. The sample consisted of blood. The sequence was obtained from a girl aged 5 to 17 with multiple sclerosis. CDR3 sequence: CASSPHRVNSNQPQHF. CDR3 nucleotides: TGTGCCAGCAGCCCACACCGGGTGAATAGCAATCAGCCCCAGCATTTT.